This T cell receptor beta chain was captured in a study of control samples from healthy donors and cancer patients. This table comes from immunoSEQ multiplex PCR, and its TCRdb copy is limited to in-frame clones, with some not included. Among fewer than 40,000 clones listed, approximately 94% were seen once. The clonotype comes from a man between 35 and 55 years old with colorectal cancer. The sample was PBMCs.

For the CDR3, the DNA is TGTGCCAGTAGTGAGGGACTAGCGGGGGCCGGGGAGACCCAGTACTTC. It is translated as CASSEGLAGAGETQYF. The chain links TRBV19 to TRBJ2-5; 14 bases agree with TRBD2. The CDR3 totals 16 residues. Germline CDR1 LNHDA, CDR2 SQIVND (reference sequence). The V gene end was trimmed by 5 bases and the J gene end by 5 bases; junction bases not matched to a gene: 7.